This TCR beta chain was profiled in a study of cytomegalovirus exposure and HLA in healthy donors. For the study at large: HLA-typed donors contributed about 85 million unique TCRs, which were held in an early data release. Study findings and constraints: The study flagged roughly 150 TCR beta chains as cytomegalovirus-associated. Immune exposure data for these donors was limited to CMV serostatus.

The ends were cut back, 7 bases at V and 5 bases at J, with 12 bases in the middle. Germline V gene sequence: CDR1 MNHNS, CDR2 SASEGT. CDR3 size: 12 residues. The PCR had 60 Vbeta and 13 Jbeta primers. Assay used: immunoSEQ multiplex PCR; TCRdb lists only in-frame clones, some missing. The sample has tens of thousands of clones, roughly 67% seen once. Concerning this clone itself: Its antigen is unidentified.

The chain links TRBV6-1 to TRBJ2-7; D is unresolved. The receptor's source is a man aged 40-49 years in good health and CMV-seropositive. The sequenced sample consisted of PBMCs. This CDR3 is CASTLREDEQYF. The CDR3 bases are TGTGCCAGCACCCTTCGAGAGGACGAGCAGTACTTC.